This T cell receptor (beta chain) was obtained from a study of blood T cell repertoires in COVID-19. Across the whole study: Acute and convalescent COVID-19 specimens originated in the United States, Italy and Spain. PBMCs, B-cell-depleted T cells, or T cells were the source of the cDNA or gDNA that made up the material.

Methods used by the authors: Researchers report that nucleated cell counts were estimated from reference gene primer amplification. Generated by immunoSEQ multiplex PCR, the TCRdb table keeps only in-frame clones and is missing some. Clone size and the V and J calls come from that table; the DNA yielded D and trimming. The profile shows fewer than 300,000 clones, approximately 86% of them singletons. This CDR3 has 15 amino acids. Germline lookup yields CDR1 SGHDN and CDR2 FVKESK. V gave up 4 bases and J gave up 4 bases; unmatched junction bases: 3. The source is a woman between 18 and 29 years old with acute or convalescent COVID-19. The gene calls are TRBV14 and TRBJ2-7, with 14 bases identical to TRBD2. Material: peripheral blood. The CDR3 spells CASSLRLAGGYEQYF. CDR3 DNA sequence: TGTGCCAGCAGCCTCCGACTAGCGGGAGGGTACGAGCAGTACTTC.